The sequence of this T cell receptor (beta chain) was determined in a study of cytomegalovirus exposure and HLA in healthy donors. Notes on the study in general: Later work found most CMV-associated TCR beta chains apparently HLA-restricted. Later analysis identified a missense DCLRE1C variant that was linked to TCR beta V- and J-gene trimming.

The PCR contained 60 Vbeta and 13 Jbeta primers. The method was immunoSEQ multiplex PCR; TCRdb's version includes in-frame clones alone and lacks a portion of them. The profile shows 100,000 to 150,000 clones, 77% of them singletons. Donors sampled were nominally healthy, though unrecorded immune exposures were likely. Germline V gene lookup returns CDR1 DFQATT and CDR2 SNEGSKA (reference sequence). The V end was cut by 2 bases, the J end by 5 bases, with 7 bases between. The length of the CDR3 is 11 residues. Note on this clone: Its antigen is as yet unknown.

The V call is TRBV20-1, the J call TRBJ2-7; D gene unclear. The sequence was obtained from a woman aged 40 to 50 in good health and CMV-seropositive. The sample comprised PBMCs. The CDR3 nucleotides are TGCAGTGCTAGACTATTGGACGAGCAGTACTTC. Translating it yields CSARLLDEQYF.